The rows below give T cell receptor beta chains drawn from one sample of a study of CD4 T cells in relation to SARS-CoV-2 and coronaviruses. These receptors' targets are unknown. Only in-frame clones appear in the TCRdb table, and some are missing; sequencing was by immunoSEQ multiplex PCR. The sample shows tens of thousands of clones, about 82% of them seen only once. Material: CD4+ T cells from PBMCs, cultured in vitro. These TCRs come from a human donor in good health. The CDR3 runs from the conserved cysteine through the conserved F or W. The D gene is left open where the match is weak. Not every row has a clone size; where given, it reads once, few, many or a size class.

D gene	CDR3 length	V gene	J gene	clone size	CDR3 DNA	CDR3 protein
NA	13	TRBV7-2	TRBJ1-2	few	TGTGCCAGCAGCTCTTCAAGAAACTATGGCTACACCTTC	CASSSSRNYGYTF
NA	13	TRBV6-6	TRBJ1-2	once	TGTGCCAGCAGTCTCGGGTCAGCTTATGGCTACACCTTC	CASSLGSAYGYTF
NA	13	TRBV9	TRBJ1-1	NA	TGTGCCAGCAGCCTGGGCGTTTCCACTGAAGCTTTCTTT	CASSLGVSTEAFF
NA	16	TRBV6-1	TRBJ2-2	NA	TGTGCCAGCAGTGAACCGGGGGTGAGGGTCTCCGGGGAGCTGTTTTTT	CASSEPGVRVSGELFF
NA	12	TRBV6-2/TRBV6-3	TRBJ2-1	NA	TGTGCCAGCAGTTACTTGCTTCAAGAGCAGTTCTTC	CASSYLLQEQFF
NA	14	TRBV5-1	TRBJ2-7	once	TGCGCCAGCAGCTTGGTCCAGGGTAGTCCCGGGCAGTACTTC	CASSLVQGSPGQYF
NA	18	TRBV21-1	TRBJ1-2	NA	TGTGCCAGCAGCAAAAAGGGACCCGGGACGTGGAGGCCCTATGGCTACACCTTC	CASSKKGPGTWRPYGYTF
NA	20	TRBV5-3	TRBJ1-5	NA	TGTGCCAGAAGCTCCCAAACAGTCCCGGACACCAGGGAGATGAATCAGCCCCAGCATTTT	CARSSQTVPDTREMNQPQHF
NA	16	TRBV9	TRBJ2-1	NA	TGTGCCAGCAGCGTAGATCCGGGACACCAACGGGGTGAGCAGTTCTTC	CASSVDPGHQRGEQFF
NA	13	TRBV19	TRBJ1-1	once	TGTGCCAGTAGTATAATCTTCAACACTGAAGCTTTCTTT	CASSIIFNTEAFF
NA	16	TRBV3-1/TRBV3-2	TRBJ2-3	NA	TGTGCCAGCAGCCAAGATGGGCGGCGGTGCACAGATACGCAGTATTTT	CASSQDGRRCTDTQYF
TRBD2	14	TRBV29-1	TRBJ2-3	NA	TGCAGCGTTGAAACTAGCGGGAGAGCGGATACGCAGTATTTT	CSVETSGRADTQYF
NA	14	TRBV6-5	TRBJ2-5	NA	TGTGCCAGCAGTTACTGGGGGCGCGGTGAGACCCAGTACTTC	CASSYWGRGETQYF
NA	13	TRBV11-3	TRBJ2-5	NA	TGTGCCAGCAGCTTGAGAGGTCAAGAGACCCAGTACTTC	CASSLRGQETQYF
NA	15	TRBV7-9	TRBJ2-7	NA	TGTGCCAGCAGCCAGACCCTAAGGGGCTCCTACGAGCAGTACTTC	CASSQTLRGSYEQYF
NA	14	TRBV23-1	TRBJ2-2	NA	TGCGCCAGCAAAGGAGGAGGGGCAGCCGGGGAGCTGTTTTTT	CASKGGGAAGELFF
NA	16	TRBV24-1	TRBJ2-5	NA	TGTGCCACCAGTGAATTCTACCAGGGACCCCAAGAGACCCAGTACTTC	CATSEFYQGPQETQYF
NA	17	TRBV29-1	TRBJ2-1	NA	TGCAGCGTCGCGGGACTCCGCGCGTTAGATGCCGACAATGAGCAGTTCTTC	CSVAGLRALDADNEQFF
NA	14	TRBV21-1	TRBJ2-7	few	TGTGCCAGCAGCAATAGGAGCAGGGCTGACGAGCAGTACTTC	CASSNRSRADEQYF
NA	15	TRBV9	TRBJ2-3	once	TGTGCCAGCAGCGTAGTTCCGGAGAGCACAGATACGCAGTATTTT	CASSVVPESTDTQYF
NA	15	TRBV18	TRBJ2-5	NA	TGTGCCAGCTCACGGAACCGGGACTCGGGAGAGACCCAGTACTTC	CASSRNRDSGETQYF
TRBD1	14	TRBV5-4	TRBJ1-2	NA	TGTGCCAGCAGCTTGCCCACAGGGGACTATGGCTACACCTTC	CASSLPTGDYGYTF
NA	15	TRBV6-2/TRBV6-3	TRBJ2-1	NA	TGTGCCAGCAGTTATTTTGAGAGGGGAGGCAATGAGCAGTTCTTC	CASSYFERGGNEQFF
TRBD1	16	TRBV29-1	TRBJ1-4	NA	TGCAGCGTTGCATCGCTCGGACAGGGAGCAAATGAAAAACTGTTTTTT	CSVASLGQGANEKLFF
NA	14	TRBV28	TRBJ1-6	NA	TGTGCCAGCAGCGACCGTCTCCGTAATTCACCCCTCCACTTT	CASSDRLRNSPLHF
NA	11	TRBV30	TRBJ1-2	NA	TGTGCCTGGACTACAGGGTATGGCTACACCTTC	CAWTTGYGYTF
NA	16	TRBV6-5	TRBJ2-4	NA	TGTGCCAGCAGTTCCAACTACGAGCGGGCCAAAAACATTCAGTACTTC	CASSSNYERAKNIQYF
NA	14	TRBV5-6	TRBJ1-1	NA	TGTGCCAGCAGCTTGGTCGGGGGTATAACTGAAGCTTTCTTT	CASSLVGGITEAFF
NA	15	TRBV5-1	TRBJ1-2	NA	TGCGCCAGCAGCTTGGATCCTGTAGGGACCTATGGCTACACCTTC	CASSLDPVGTYGYTF
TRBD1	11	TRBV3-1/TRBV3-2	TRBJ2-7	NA	TGTGCCAGCAGTACAGGGGAAGAGCAGTACTTC	CASSTGEEQYF
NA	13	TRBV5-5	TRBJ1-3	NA	TGTGCCAGCAGCATTAATGGTGGAAACACCATATATTTT	CASSINGGNTIYF
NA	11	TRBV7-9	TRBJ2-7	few	TGTGCCAGCCTTTCCGACTACGAGCAGTACTTC	CASLSDYEQYF
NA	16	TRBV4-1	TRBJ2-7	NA	TGCGCCAGCAGCCCCCTGACGACGGGAAGGACCATAGAGCAGTACTTC	CASSPLTTGRTIEQYF
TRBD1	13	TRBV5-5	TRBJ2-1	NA	TGTGCCAGCACCGGGACAGGGGTCAATGAGCAGTTCTTC	CASTGTGVNEQFF
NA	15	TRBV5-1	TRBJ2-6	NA	TGCGCCAGCAGCTTGGACCGTTCTGGGGCCAACGTCCTGACTTTC	CASSLDRSGANVLTF
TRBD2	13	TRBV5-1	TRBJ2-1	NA	TGCGCCAGCAGCACGGGACTAGCCAATGAGCAGTTCTTC	CASSTGLANEQFF
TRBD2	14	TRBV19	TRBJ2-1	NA	TGTGCCAGTACCAAACTAGCGGGAGGGACTGAGCAGTTCTTC	CASTKLAGGTEQFF
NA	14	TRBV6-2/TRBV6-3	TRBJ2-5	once	TGTGCCAGCAGTTGGGAGGTGGGAGAAGAGACCCAGTACTTC	CASSWEVGEETQYF
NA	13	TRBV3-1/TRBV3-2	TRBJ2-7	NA	TGTGCCAGCAGCTACAGGGGGAGGGACGAGCAGTACTTC	CASSYRGRDEQYF
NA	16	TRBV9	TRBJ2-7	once	TGTGCCAGCAGCGTACTTGACGGGGGTACAACCTACGAGCAGTACTTC	CASSVLDGGTTYEQYF
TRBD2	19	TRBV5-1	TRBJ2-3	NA	TGCGCCAGCAGCTTTTACCGGACTAGCGGGAGCAGTAGCACAGATACGCAGTATTTT	CASSFYRTSGSSSTDTQYF
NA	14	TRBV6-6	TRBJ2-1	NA	TGTGCCAGCAGTACAGGGAGCTCCTACAATGAGCAGTTCTTC	CASSTGSSYNEQFF
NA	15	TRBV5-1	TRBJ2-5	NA	TGCGCCAGCAGCCCCACATGGGGGTTCCAAGAGACCCAGTACTTC	CASSPTWGFQETQYF
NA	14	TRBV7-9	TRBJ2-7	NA	TGTGCCAGCAGCTTTCCCCTAGACTCCTACGAGCAGTACTTC	CASSFPLDSYEQYF
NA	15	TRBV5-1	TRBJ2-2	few	TGCGCCAGCAGCTTGGGGGCCGAGAACACCGGGGAGCTGTTTTTT	CASSLGAENTGELFF
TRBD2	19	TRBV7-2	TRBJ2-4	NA	TGTGCCAGCAGCCCGGGACTAGCGGGAGGCCTTCTAGCCAAAAACATTCAGTACTTC	CASSPGLAGGLLAKNIQYF
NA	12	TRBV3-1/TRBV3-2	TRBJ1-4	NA	TGTGCCAGCAGCCAATTGGACGGAAGACTGTTTTTT	CASSQLDGRLFF
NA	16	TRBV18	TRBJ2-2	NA	TGTGCCAGCTCAATTCAGAGGGGCGCGAACACCGGGGAGCTGTTTTTT	CASSIQRGANTGELFF
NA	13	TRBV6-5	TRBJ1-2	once	TGTGCCAGCACTACTGAGAGGGTTGGGGGCTACACCTTC	CASTTERVGGYTF
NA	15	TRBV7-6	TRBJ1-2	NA	TGTGCCAGCAGCTTAGCGTGGGACGGGCAAGATGGCTACACCTTC	CASSLAWDGQDGYTF
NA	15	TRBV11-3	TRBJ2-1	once	TGTGCCAGCAGCCCCCAAGGCGGGACGTACAATGAGCAGTTCTTC	CASSPQGGTYNEQFF
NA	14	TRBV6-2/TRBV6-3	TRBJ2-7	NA	TGTGCCAGCAGTTACCCTCTGGACAACTACGAGCAGTACTTC	CASSYPLDNYEQYF
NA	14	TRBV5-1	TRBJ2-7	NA	TGCGCCAGCAGCTGGGACCACAGAAACTACGAGCAGTACTTC	CASSWDHRNYEQYF
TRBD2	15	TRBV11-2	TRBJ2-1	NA	TGTGCCAGCAGCCGTAGCGGGGGGGCCTACAATGAGCAGTTCTTC	CASSRSGGAYNEQFF
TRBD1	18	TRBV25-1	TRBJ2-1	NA	TGTGCCAGCAGTGCCTCAAGCCGGGACAGGGGCCGCCACAATGAGCAGTTCTTC	CASSASSRDRGRHNEQFF
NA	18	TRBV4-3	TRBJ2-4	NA	TGCGCCAGCAGCCAAGATGACCACAGACGACTAGCCAAAAACATTCAGTACTTC	CASSQDDHRRLAKNIQYF
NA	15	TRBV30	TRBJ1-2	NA	TGTGCCGCCAGCCTAAAGAGAACAGGGCTCGATGGCTACACCTTC	CAASLKRTGLDGYTF